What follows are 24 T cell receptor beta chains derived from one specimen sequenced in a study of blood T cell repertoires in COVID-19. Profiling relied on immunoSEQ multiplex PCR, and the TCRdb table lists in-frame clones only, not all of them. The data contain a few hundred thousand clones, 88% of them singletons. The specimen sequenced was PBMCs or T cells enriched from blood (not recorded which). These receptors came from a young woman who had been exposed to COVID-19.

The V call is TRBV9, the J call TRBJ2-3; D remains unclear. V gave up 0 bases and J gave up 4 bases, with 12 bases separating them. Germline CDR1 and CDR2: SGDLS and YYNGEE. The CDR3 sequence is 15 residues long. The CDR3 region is CASSVEEVLADTQYF. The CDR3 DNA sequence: TGTGCCAGCAGCGTAGAAGAGGTTTTAGCAGATACGCAGTATTTT.

The CDR3 coding sequence is TGTGCCAGCAGCCCGAGCGGGGGGGCCACCTACAATGAGCAGTTCTTC. Translating it yields CASSPSGGATYNEQFF. The V and J genes are TRBV3-1 (or the pseudogene TRBV3-2) and TRBJ2-1, with 10 bases that match TRBD2. Looked up from germline, CDR1 is LGHDT and CDR2 is YNNKEL (reference sequence). V trimming: 4 bases; J trimming: 2 bases; junction bases outside the gene matches: 5. The CDR3 runs 16 residues.

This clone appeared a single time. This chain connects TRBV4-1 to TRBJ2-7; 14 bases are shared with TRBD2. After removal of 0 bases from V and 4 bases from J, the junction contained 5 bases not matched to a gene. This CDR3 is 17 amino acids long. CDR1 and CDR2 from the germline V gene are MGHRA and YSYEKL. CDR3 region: CASSQDQGTSGSYEQYF. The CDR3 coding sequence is TGCGCCAGCAGCCAAGATCAGGGGACTAGCGGGAGTTACGAGCAGTACTTC.

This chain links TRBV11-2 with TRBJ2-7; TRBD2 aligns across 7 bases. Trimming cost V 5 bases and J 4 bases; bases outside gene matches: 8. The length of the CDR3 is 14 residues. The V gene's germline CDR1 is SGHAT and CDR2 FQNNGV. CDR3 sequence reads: CASSPLGGTYEQYF. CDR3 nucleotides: TGTGCCAGCAGCCCCCTGGGAGGGACTTACGAGCAGTACTTC. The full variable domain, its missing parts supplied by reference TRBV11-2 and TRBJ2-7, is EAGVAQSPRYKIIEKRQSVAFWCNPISGHATLYWYQQILGQGPKLLIQFQNNGVVDDSQLPKDRFSAERLKGVDSTLKIQPAKLEDSAVYLCASSPLGGTYEQYFGPGTRLTVT.

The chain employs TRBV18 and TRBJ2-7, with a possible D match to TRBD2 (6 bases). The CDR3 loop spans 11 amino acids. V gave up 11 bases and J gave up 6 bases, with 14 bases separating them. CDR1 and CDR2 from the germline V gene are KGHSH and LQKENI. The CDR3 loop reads CAGSRGLEQYF. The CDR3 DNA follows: TGTGCCGGGTCCCGGGGACTCGAGCAGTACTTC.

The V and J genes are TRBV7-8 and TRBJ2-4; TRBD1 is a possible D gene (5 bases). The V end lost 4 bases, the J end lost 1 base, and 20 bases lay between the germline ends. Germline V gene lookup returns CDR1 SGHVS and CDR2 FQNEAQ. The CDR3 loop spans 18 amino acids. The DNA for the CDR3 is TGTGCCAGCAGCTCCGAGCGTTGGTCAGGGAAGGCCAAAAACATTCAGTACTTC. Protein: CASSSERWSGKAKNIQYF.

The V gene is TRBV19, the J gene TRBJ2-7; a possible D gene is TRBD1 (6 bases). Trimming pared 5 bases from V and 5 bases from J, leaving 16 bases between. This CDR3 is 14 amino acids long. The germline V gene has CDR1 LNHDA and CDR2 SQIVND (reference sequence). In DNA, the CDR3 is TGTGCCAGTAGTCCCTTCTCCGGGACAAACGAGCAGTACTTC. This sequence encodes CASSPFSGTNEQYF.

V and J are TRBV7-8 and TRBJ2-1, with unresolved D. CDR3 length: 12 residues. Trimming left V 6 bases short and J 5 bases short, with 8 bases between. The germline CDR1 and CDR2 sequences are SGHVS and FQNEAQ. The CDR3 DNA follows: TGTGCCAGCAGACTCGGAGACAATGAGCAGTTCTTC. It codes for CASRLGDNEQFF.

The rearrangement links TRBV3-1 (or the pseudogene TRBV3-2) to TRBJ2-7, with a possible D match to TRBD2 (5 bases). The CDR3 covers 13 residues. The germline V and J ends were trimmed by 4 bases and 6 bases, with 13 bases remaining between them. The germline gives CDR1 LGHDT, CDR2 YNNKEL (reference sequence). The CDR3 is CASSPELVAEQYF. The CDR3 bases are TGTGCCAGCAGCCCGGAACTAGTGGCCGAGCAGTACTTC.

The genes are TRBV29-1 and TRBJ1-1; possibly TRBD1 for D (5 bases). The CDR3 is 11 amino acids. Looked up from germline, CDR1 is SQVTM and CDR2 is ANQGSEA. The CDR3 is CTGHRNTEAFF. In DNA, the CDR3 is TGCACCGGACATCGGAACACTGAAGCTTTCTTT.

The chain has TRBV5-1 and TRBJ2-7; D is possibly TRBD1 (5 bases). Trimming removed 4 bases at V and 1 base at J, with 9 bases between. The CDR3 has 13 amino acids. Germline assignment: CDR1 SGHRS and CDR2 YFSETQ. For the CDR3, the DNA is TGCGCCAGCAGCCATGACAGTTCCTACGAGCAGTACTTC. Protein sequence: CASSHDSSYEQYF.

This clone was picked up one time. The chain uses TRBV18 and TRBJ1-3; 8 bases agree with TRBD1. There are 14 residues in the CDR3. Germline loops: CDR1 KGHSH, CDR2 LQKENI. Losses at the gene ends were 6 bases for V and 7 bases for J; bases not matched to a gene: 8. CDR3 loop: CASSPGGQRNTIYF. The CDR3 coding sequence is TGTGCCAGCTCCCCAGGGGGCCAGAGGAACACCATATATTTT.

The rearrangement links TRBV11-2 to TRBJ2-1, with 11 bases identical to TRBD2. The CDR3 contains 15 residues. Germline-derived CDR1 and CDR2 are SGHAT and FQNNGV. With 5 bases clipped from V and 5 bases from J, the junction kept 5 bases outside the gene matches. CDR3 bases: TGTGCCAGCAGCCGTGAGACTAGCGGGGACAATGAGCAGTTCTTC. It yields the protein CASSRETSGDNEQFF. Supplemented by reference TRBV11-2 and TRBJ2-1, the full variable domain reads EAGVAQSPRYKIIEKRQSVAFWCNPISGHATLYWYQQILGQGPKLLIQFQNNGVVDDSQLPKDRFSAERLKGVDSTLKIQPAKLEDSAVYLCASSRETSGDNEQFFGPGTRLTVL.

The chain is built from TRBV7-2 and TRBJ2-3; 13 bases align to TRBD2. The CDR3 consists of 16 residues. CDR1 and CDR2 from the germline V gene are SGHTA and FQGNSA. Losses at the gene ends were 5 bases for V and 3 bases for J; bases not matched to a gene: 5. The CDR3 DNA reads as TGTGCCAGCAGCGGGACTAGCGGGACATGGACAGATACGCAGTATTTT. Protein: CASSGTSGTWTDTQYF.

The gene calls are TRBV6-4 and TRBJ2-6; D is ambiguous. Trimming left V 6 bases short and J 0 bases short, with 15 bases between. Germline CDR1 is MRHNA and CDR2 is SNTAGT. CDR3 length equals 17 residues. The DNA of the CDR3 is TGTGCCAGCAGCCTCCAACCCCCGGTCTCTGGGGCCAACGTCCTGACTTTC. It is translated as CASSLQPPVSGANVLTF.

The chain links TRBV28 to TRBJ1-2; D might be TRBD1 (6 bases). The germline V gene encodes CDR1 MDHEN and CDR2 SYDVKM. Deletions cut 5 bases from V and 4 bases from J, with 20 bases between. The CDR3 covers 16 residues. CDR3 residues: CASSLRAPGHIYGYTF. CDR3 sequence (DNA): TGTGCCAGCAGTCTACGGGCCCCGGGACATATCTATGGCTACACCTTC.

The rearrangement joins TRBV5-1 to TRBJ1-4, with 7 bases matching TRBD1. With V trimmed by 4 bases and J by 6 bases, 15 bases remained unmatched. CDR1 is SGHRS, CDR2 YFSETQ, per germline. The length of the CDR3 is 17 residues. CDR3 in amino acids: CASSLPLGPGGYEKLFF. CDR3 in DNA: TGCGCCAGCAGCCTACCTTTAGGGCCAGGGGGGTATGAAAAACTGTTTTTT.

CDR3 nucleotides: TGTGCCACCAGTCCCGGGACTAGCGGCCGGTCCGAGCAGTACTTC. It encodes CATSPGTSGRSEQYF. This sequence joins TRBV24-1 and TRBJ2-7; 11 bases align to TRBD2. CDR1 KGHDR and CDR2 SFDVKD come from the germline V gene. This CDR3 comprises 15 residues. V gave up 6 bases and J gave up 6 bases; unmatched junction bases: 9.

DNA of the CDR3: TGTGCCAGCAGCCAAGATGGCAGGTATACTGAAGCTTTCTTT. It yields the protein CASSQDGRYTEAFF. The chain joins TRBV4-2 to TRBJ1-1; unclear D gene. There are 14 residues in the CDR3. The V end lost 0 bases, the J end lost 5 bases, and 10 bases lay between the germline ends. The germline gives CDR1 LGHNA, CDR2 YNFKEQ.

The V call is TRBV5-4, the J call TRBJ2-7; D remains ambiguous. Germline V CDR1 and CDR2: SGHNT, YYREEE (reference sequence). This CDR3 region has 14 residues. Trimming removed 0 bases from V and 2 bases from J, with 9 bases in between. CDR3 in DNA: TGTGCCAGCAGCTTGGGGCGGAGCCCCTACGAGCAGTACTTC. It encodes CASSLGRSPYEQYF.

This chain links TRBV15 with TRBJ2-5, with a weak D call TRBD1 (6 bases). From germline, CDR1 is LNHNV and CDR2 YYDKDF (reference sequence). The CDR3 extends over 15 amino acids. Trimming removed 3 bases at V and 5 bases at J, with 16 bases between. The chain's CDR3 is CATSRVLQGLETQYF. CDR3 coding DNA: TGTGCCACCAGCAGGGTCCTGCAGGGGCTGGAGACCCAGTACTTC.

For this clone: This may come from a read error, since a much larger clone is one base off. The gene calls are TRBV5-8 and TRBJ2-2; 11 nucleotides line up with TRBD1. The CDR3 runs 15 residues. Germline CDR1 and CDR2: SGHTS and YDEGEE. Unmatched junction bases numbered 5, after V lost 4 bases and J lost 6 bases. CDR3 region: CASSRTGGWSGELFF. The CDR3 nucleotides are TGTGCCAGCAGCCGGACAGGGGGCTGGTCCGGGGAGCTGTTTTTT.

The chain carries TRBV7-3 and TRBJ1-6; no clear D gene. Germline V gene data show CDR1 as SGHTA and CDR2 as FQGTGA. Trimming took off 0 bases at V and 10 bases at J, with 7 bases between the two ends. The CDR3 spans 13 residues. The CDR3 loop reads CASSLTRVSPLHF. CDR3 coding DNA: TGTGCCAGCAGCTTAACCCGAGTCTCACCCCTCCACTTT.

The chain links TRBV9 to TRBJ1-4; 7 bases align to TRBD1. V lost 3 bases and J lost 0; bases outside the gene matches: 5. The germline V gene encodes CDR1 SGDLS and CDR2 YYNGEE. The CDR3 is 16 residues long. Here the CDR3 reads CASSDRGGATNEKLFF. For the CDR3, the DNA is TGTGCCAGCAGCGACAGGGGAGGAGCAACTAATGAAAAACTGTTTTTT.